The sample holds one count of the clone carrying this T cell receptor beta chain. This sample was included in a study of OX40 agonist ivuxolimab in advanced cancers. V lost 6 bases and J lost 8; bases outside the gene matches: 8. The CDR3 contains 13 residues. The V gene's germline CDR1 is MNHEY and CDR2 SVGAGI. Sequencing was performed with immunoSEQ multiplex PCR; in TCRdb, only in-frame clones are kept and a portion is missing. The table records about 80,000 clones, around 86% of them present only once. J is TRBJ1-2 and V is TRBV6-5, with 8 bases that match TRBD1. The sample in question was CD4+ or CD8+ T cells sorted from blood, obtained in a trial of the OX40 agonist ivuxolimab. This TCR derives from an adult with an advanced solid tumor such as melanoma, head and neck, liver or kidney cancer. CDR3 residues: CASRPRTGQGYTF. The CDR3 DNA sequence: TGTGCCAGCAGGCCCCGGACAGGGCAAGGCTACACCTTC.